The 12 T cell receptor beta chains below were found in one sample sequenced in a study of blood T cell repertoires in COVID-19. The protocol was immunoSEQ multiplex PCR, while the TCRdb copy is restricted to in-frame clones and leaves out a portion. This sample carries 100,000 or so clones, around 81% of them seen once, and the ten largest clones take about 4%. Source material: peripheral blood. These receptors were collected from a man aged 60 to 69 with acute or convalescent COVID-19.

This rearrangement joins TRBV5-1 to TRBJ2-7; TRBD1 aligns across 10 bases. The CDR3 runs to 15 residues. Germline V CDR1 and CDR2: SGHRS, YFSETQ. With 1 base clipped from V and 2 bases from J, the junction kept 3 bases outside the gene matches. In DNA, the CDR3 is TGCGCCAGCAGCTTGACCGGGACAGGGGCCTACGAGCAGTACTTC. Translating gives CASSLTGTGAYEQYF.

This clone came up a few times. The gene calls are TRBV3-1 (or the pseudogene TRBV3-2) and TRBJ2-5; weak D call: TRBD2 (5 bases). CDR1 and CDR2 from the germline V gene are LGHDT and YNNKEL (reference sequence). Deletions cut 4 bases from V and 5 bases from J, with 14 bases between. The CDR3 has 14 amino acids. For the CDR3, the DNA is TGTGCCAGCAGCCGACCTCTAGCTGGGGAGACCCAGTACTTC. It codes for CASSRPLAGETQYF.

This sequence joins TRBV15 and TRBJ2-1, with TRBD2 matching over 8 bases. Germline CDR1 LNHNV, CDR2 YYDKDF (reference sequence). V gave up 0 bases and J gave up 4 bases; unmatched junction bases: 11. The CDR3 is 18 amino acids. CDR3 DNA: TGTGCCACCAGCAGAGATACTGTTAGCGGGATATCATACAATGAGCAGTTCTTC. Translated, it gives CATSRDTVSGISYNEQFF.

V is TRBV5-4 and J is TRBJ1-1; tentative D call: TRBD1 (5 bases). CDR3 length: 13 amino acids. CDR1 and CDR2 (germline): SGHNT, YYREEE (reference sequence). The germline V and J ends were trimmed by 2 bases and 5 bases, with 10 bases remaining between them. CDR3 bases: TGTGCCAGCAGCTTTTCCGGGGGGACTGAAGCTTTCTTT. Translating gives CASSFSGGTEAFF.

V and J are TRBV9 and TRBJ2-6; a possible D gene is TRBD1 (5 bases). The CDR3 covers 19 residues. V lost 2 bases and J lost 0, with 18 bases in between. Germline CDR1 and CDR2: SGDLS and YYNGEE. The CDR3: CASSVGLILTTSGANVLTF. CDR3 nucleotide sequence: TGTGCCAGCAGCGTGGGGCTGATACTAACAACCTCTGGGGCCAACGTCCTGACTTTC.

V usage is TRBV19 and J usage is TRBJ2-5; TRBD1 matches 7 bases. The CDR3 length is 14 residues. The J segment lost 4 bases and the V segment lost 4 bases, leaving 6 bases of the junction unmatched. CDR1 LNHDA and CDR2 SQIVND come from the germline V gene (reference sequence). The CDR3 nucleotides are TGTGCCAGTAGTACCAAGACAGGGTCAGAGACCCAGTACTTC. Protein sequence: CASSTKTGSETQYF.

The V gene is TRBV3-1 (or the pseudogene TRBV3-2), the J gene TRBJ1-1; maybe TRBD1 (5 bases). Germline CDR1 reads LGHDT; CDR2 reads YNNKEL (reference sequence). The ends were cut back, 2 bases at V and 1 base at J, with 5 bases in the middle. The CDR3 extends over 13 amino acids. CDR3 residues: CASSQQGNTEAFF. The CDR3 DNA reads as TGTGCCAGCAGCCAACAGGGGAACACTGAAGCTTTCTTT.

The CDR3 here is CASSQVGAKDTQYF. CDR3 nucleotides: TGCGCCAGCAGCCAAGTAGGAGCGAAAGATACGCAGTATTTT. This rearrangement joins TRBV4-3 to TRBJ2-3; no definite D call. The CDR3 spans 14 residues. Germline loops: CDR1 LGHNA, CDR2 YSLEER. V shed 1 base and J shed 5 bases, with 10 bases lying between them.

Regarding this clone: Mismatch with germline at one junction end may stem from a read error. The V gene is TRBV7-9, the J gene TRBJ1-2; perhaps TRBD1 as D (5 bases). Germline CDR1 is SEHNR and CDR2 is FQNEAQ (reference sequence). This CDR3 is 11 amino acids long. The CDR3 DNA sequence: TGTGCCAGCAGCTCCAGGGTAAACATTAACTTC. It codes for CASSSRVNINF.

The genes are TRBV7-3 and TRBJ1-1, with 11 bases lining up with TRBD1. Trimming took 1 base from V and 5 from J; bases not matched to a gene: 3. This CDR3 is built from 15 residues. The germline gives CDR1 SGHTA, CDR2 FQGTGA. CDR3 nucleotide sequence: TGTGCCAGCAGCTTAAGTGGACAGGGGGCGACTGAAGCTTTCTTT. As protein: CASSLSGQGATEAFF.

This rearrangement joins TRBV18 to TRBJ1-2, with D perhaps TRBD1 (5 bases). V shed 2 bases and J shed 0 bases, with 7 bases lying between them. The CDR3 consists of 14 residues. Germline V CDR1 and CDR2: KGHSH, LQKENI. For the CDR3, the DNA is TGTGCCAGCTCACCAGGGGGGGCTAACTATGGCTACACCTTC. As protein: CASSPGGANYGYTF.

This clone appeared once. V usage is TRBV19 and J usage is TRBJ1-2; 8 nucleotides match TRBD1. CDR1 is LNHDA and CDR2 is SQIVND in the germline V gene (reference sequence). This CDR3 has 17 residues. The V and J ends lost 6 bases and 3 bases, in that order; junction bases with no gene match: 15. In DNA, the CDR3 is TGTGCCAGTAGCCTCCCGGGACAGGCCCCCCGGGACTATGGCTACACCTTC. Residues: CASSLPGQAPRDYGYTF.